This section outlines one T cell receptor beta chain sequence together with its context. Its matching antigen is unknown. CDR1 and CDR2 from the germline V gene are KGHDR and SFDVKD. The CDR3 is 16 amino acids. Deletions cut 0 bases from V and 4 bases from J, with 14 bases between. Profiling relied on immunoSEQ multiplex PCR, and the TCRdb table lists in-frame clones only, not all of them. The sample includes about 330,000 clones, roughly 90% seen only once; the top ten take 5.5%. Regarding treatment: some 19 received Ad26.COV2.S at low or high dose, single or two shots; 5 received placebo; per-sample allocation not given. Day 63 after the first vaccine or placebo injection was the time point for sampling. The data belong to a study of Ad26.COV2.S vaccination and SARS-CoV-2 variants. Study summary: The donor belonged to the COV1001 Ad26.COV2.S trial arm. Each vaccinee took Ad26.COV2.S intramuscularly, once or twice 56 days apart. Study-level points and caveats: Quantification of TCR breadth and depth may have yielded underestimates of total T cell responses.

The sequence was collected from a person aged 18-60 years who received the Ad26.COV2.S COVID-19 vaccine or a placebo. The chain carries TRBV24-1 and TRBJ1-2; D call uncertain. The sequenced sample was peripheral blood, obtained in a trial of Ad26.COV2.S vaccine versus placebo. Written as DNA, the CDR3 is TGTGCCACCAGTGATTTGGTCCAGGAGCCCCCCTATGGCTACACCTTC. Translated, it gives CATSDLVQEPPYGYTF.